The present TCR beta chain was sequenced within a study of cytomegalovirus exposure and HLA in healthy donors. Study-wide points: Associated with HLA alleles at 0.05 false discovery rate in a later analysis were approximately 17,000 TCR beta sequences.

Use of 60 Vbeta and 13 Jbeta primers characterized the PCR. The table came from immunoSEQ multiplex PCR; TCRdb's copy has only in-frame clones and leaves some out. The data contain around 150,000 clones, 61% of them singletons. For this clone: Its antigen is currently unknown.

The CDR3 contains 16 residues. The chain is built from TRBV21-1 and TRBJ2-3; the table's D call TRBD2 went unverified against the DNA. TRBV21-1 is labeled a pseudogene. Sequencing input: PBMCs. The receptor's source is a male donor in good health and CMV-seronegative. Here the CDR3 DNA reads TGTGCCAGCAGACTACGAGGCGGGGGGGATACAGATACGCAGTATTTT. It specifies CASRLRGGGDTDTQYF.